The 22 T cell receptor beta chains below come from one sample, sequenced in a study of blood T cell repertoires in COVID-19. Repertoires were generated with immunoSEQ multiplex PCR, while TCRdb's copy carries only in-frame clones and drops some. The repertoire holds 84,000 or so clones, with 80% as singletons. Specimen: peripheral blood. These receptors were obtained from a woman between 40 and 55 years old with active or convalescent COVID-19.

The CDR3 spells CASSVGLGGELFF. The CDR3 DNA follows: TGTGCCAGCAGCGTAGGGCTAGGCGGGGAGCTGTTTTTT. The chain links TRBV9 to TRBJ2-2; D not resolved. The V end was cut by 0 bases, the J end by 7 bases, with 7 bases between. Looked up from germline, CDR1 is SGDLS and CDR2 is YYNGEE. CDR3 length equals 13 residues.

The V and J genes are TRBV19 and TRBJ2-4, with D possibly being TRBD1 (5 bases). The germline V gene encodes CDR1 LNHDA and CDR2 SQIVND (reference sequence). Trimming shortened V by 1 base and J by 1 base, and 20 bases separated the two germline ends. CDR3 length: 19 amino acids. CDR3 region: CASSIVRGQGVPAKNIQYF. DNA of the CDR3: TGTGCCAGTAGTATAGTAAGGGGTCAAGGGGTCCCGGCCAAAAACATTCAGTACTTC.

This chain uses TRBV28 with TRBJ1-2, with 8 bases aligning to TRBD1. Germline loops: CDR1 MDHEN, CDR2 SYDVKM. V gave up 5 bases and J gave up 0 bases; unmatched junction bases: 11. This CDR3 spans 17 amino acids. As DNA, the CDR3 is TGTGCCAGCAGTCCGAGGGACAGGCGAGACCCTAACTATGGCTACACCTTC. Translated, it gives CASSPRDRRDPNYGYTF.

Only a few counts were recorded for this clone. The V and J genes are TRBV18 and TRBJ2-7; D gene unclear. The CDR3 extends over 14 amino acids. V was trimmed by 5 bases and J by 5 bases, leaving 16 bases between them. Per germline, CDR1 KGHSH and CDR2 LQKENI. The CDR3 sequence: CASSGSDTADEQYF. CDR3 bases: TGTGCCAGCTCAGGGTCCGACACCGCCGACGAGCAGTACTTC. Full variable domain (missing parts from reference TRBV18 and TRBJ2-7): NAGVMQNPRHLVRRRGQEARLRCSPMKGHSHVYWYRQLPEEGLKFMVYLQKENIIDESGMPKERFSAEFPKEGPSILRIQQVVRGDSAAYFCASSGSDTADEQYFGPGTRLTVT.

The rearrangement uses TRBV7-2 and TRBJ2-7, with 7 bases lining up with TRBD2. The germline CDR1 and CDR2 sequences are SGHTA and FQGNSA. The CDR3 is 13 amino acids. V lost 6 bases to trimming and J lost 1 base; unmatched junction nucleotides: 3. The CDR3 DNA reads as TGTGCCAGCAGGCAGGGAGGGTCCTACGAGCAGTACTTC. Encoded protein: CASRQGGSYEQYF.

The chain couples TRBV2 to TRBJ1-1; D might be TRBD1 (6 bases). V lost 6 bases and J lost 1, with 12 bases in between. This CDR3 contains 14 residues. Germline V gene data show CDR1 as SNHLY and CDR2 as FYNNEI. In DNA form, the CDR3 reads TGTGCCAGCAGCTTACAAGGGGGGAACACTGAAGCTTTCTTT. It is translated as CASSLQGGNTEAFF.

The V and J genes are TRBV6-4 and TRBJ2-2; D gene uncertain. Germline-derived CDR1 and CDR2 are MRHNA and SNTAGT. V shed 3 bases and J shed 1 base, with 6 bases lying between them. The CDR3 has 14 residues. The CDR3 DNA sequence: TGTGCCAGCAGTGAGGGCCGGAACACCGGGGAGCTGTTTTTT. Protein: CASSEGRNTGELFF.

This chain connects TRBV27 to TRBJ2-7, with TRBD2 matching 8 bases. Germline CDR1 reads MNHEY; CDR2 reads SMNVEV (reference sequence). The CDR3 sequence is 15 residues long. J lost 4 bases, V lost 6 bases, and 11 bases had no gene match. The CDR3 region has the DNA TGTGCCAGCAGACAGTCCCCGGCTAGCGGGTACGAGCAGTACTTC. Translation gives CASRQSPASGYEQYF.

This sequence joins TRBV5-1 and TRBJ2-3, with TRBD1 identical over 7 bases. CDR3 size: 14 residues. V lost 2 bases to trimming and J lost 5 bases; unmatched junction nucleotides: 5. CDR1 is SGHRS, CDR2 YFSETQ, per germline. The CDR3 nucleotides read TGCGCCAGCAGCTTTAGGGGGCCAGAAGATACGCAGTATTTT. It translates to CASSFRGPEDTQYF.

This CDR3 reads CAISDLWEQYF. The CDR3 DNA reads as TGTGCCATCAGTGACCTATGGGAGCAGTACTTC. The rearrangement links TRBV10-3 to TRBJ2-7; D unclear. This CDR3 region has 11 residues. V shed 3 bases and J shed 7 bases, with 7 bases lying between them. Germline assignment: CDR1 ENHRY and CDR2 SYGVKD.

The chain couples TRBV7-2 to TRBJ1-2; maybe TRBD1 (6 bases). Between the trimmed V and J ends, which lost 7 bases and 2 bases, there was a span of 17 bases. The CDR3 totals 15 residues. Per the germline V gene, CDR1 is SGHTA and CDR2 is FQGNSA. CDR3 amino acids: CASTPGDGANYGYTF. CDR3 sequence (DNA): TGTGCCAGCACCCCAGGGGACGGTGCGAACTATGGCTACACCTTC.

This clone was detected only a few times. The rearrangement links TRBV7-8 to TRBJ1-2, with a weak D call TRBD1 (5 bases). V was pared by 0 bases and J by 5 bases, with 10 bases between. CDR1 is SGHVS, CDR2 FQNEAQ, per germline. The CDR3 length is 14 residues. The DNA of the CDR3 is TGTGCCAGCAGCTTAGCGGGGTCAGGGTATGGCTACACCTTC. Protein product: CASSLAGSGYGYTF.

The chain links TRBV29-1 to TRBJ2-3; D might be TRBD1 (6 bases). V dropped 6 bases and J dropped 1 base, with 11 bases sitting between them. The germline gives CDR1 SQVTM, CDR2 ANQGSEA. The CDR3 length is 13 residues. The CDR3: CSVARTGTDTQYF. The CDR3 coding sequence is TGCAGCGTCGCCCGGACAGGCACAGATACGCAGTATTTT.

This clone was counted once. This rearrangement joins TRBV3-1 (or the pseudogene TRBV3-2) to TRBJ2-5; D might be TRBD2 (6 bases). Germline CDR1 is LGHDT and CDR2 is YNNKEL (reference sequence). V lost 6 bases, J lost 6 bases, and 23 bases lay in between. The CDR3 is made up of 16 amino acids. The CDR3 DNA reads TGTGCCAGCAGGCTGACTGGGGACTCGCGGGGCCAGACCCAGTACTTC. Translated, it gives CASRLTGDSRGQTQYF.

J is TRBJ2-5 and V is TRBV6-5; TRBD1 aligns across 10 bases. CDR1 and CDR2 from the germline V gene are MNHEY and SVGAGI. The V segment lost 6 bases and the J segment 5 bases; nucleotides outside the gene matches: 9. The CDR3 has 15 amino acids. The CDR3 nucleotides are TGTGCCAGCAGGGGGACAGGGGAGGTTCGGGAGACCCAGTACTTC. Protein sequence: CASRGTGEVRETQYF.

The chain carries TRBV14 and TRBJ2-3, with a tentative D call TRBD2 (5 bases). The CDR3 sequence is 14 residues long. The germline CDR1 and CDR2 sequences are SGHDN and FVKESK. V lost 6 bases and J lost 0, with 10 bases in between. The CDR3 sequence is CASRSGISTDTQYF. The DNA for the CDR3 is TGTGCCAGCAGGTCCGGGATTAGCACAGATACGCAGTATTTT.

The genes are TRBV7-2 and TRBJ2-7, with 8 positions matching TRBD1. The CDR3 is 14 residues long. Per the germline V gene, CDR1 is SGHTA and CDR2 is FQGNSA. The junction had 5 bases not matched to a gene; V was cut back by 1 base and J by 6 bases. CDR3 in amino acids: CASSLGGQGSEQYF. CDR3 nucleotide sequence: TGTGCCAGCAGCTTAGGAGGACAGGGCTCCGAGCAGTACTTC.

J is TRBJ1-1 and V is TRBV16; maybe TRBD1 (6 bases). CDR1 is KGHSY and CDR2 is FQNENV in the germline V gene. CDR3 length equals 16 residues. V lost 0 bases and J lost 1, with 12 bases in between. For the CDR3, the DNA is TGTGCCAGCAGCCAATCCCGAATCAGGGGGAACACTGAAGCTTTCTTT. It translates to CASSQSRIRGNTEAFF.

Comment on this clone: Germline is not matched at one junction end, which may reflect a read error. The chain joins TRBV2 to TRBJ1-5; D might be TRBD1 (5 bases). Germline-derived CDR1 and CDR2 are SNHLY and FYNNEI. The length of the CDR3 is 13 residues. Written as DNA, the CDR3 is TGTGCCAACAGTGATGGGGGGAGACAGCCCCAGCATTTT. Protein product: CANSDGGRQPQHF.

This clone was counted only a few times. The V and J genes are TRBV5-1 and TRBJ2-3; D possibly corresponds to TRBD1 (6 bases). Germline CDR1 is SGHRS and CDR2 is YFSETQ. The CDR3 is 16 residues long. Trimming stripped 0 bases from V and 6 bases from J, with 17 bases between. The CDR3 region has the DNA TGCGCCAGCAGCTTGGCCAGAGACCTCCAGGGGGATACGCAGTATTTT. This encodes CASSLARDLQGDTQYF.

The genes are TRBV2 and TRBJ2-5; D is possibly TRBD2 (6 bases). This CDR3 has 13 residues. Trimming took 8 bases from V and 2 from J, leaving 12 bases between them. Germline V gene data show CDR1 as SNHLY and CDR2 as FYNNEI. The DNA of the CDR3 is TGTGCCAGCGCGAGGGACTTTCAAGAGACCCAGTACTTC. Amino acid sequence: CASARDFQETQYF.

This clone was detected a few times. The chain joins TRBV30 to TRBJ1-3; D is unresolved. The CDR3 has 12 amino acids. Germline V CDR1 and CDR2: GTSNPN, SVGIG (reference sequence). V lost 5 bases, J lost 3 bases, and 8 bases lay in between. In DNA, the CDR3 is TGTGCCTGGGGGTCGGGTGGAAACACCATATATTTT. Translation gives CAWGSGGNTIYF.